This T cell receptor beta chain was identified in a study of regulatory T cells in long-lasting Graves disease. Study-wide results and limits: In persistent patients, shared public clonotypes (more than 2,500) outnumbered those in new patients (about 1,000). Persistent disease exhibited a predilection for TRBV28, TRBJ1-2 and TRBJ2-5.

CDR1 and CDR2 from the germline V gene are MDHEN and SYDVKM. CDR3 size: 15 residues. As concerns this clonotype: The antigen remains undetermined. The junction shows a germline mismatch at one end, possibly a read error.

Time point described: newly diagnosed GD, antithyroid drugs for less than 3 months. Extracted RNA from PBMCs served as the source of the TCR library. iRepertoire HTBI primers and Arm-PCR of CDR3 regions built TCR beta libraries. TCRdb analysed the multiplex PCR reads with MiXCR anew, one entry per CDR3 protein. In the table there are a few hundred thousand distinct CDR3 sequences, 12% to 15% of which are singletons. These data also formed part of another study, on T cells in Graves' hyperthyroidism and ophthalmopathy. Per that paper: Recently diagnosed hyperthyroidism of less than 2 months' duration affected patients aged 18 to 65. The HTBI primer set served for first-round RT-PCR of the TCR CDR3.

The input for sequencing was peripheral blood mononuclear cells (PBMCs), taken at new diagnosis, from a patient treated with antithyroid drugs. The chain couples TRBV28 to TRBJ2-7; 11 bases fit TRBD2. This clonotype was sampled from a woman in her forties or fifties with Graves disease. The CDR3: CACSGTSGSPSEQYF. In DNA, the CDR3 is TGTGCCTGCAGTGGTACTAGCGGGAGTCCGAGTGAGCAGTACTTC.